A selection of T cell receptor beta chains follows, all from one sample in a study of blood T cells in healthy people across ages. TCRdb reprocessed the 5' RACE reads with MiXCR, giving one entry per CDR3 protein. The profile shows about 1.8 million distinct CDR3 sequences, approximately 50% of them singletons. Material: blood. The source is a woman aged 35 to 49 in good health. Both conserved end residues are part of each CDR3. The order of the fields is V gene, J gene, CDR3 protein.

TRBV6-2/TRBV6-3	TRBJ2-3	CASSFQYTQYF
TRBV3-1	TRBJ2-1	CASSQEPSGVRREQFF
TRBV6-2/TRBV6-3	TRBJ2-1	CASRDLAGGPGVTYNEQFF
TRBV15	TRBJ2-6	CATSRDRGAGASGANVLTF
TRBV7-2	TRBJ2-1	CASSLRWTSPYNEQFF
TRBV5-1	TRBJ1-1	CASSQTGWATEAFF
TRBV7-2	TRBJ2-1	CASSLLTSGGVEQFF
TRBV20-1	TRBJ1-2	CSAVQGVGYTF
TRBV6-2/TRBV6-3	TRBJ1-1	CASKNSPMNTEAFF
TRBV5-1	TRBJ1-6	CASTWAGESSPLHF
TRBV12-3/TRBV12-4	TRBJ1-4	CASSSDRSNEKLFF
TRBV7-2	TRBJ2-4	CASSLNFGKNIQYF
TRBV6-5	TRBJ2-5	CASSYRRQGGIQETQYF
TRBV12-3/TRBV12-4	TRBJ1-2	CASRHTLLDISNYGYTF
TRBV20-1	TRBJ1-6	CSARGGQGGNSPLHF
TRBV20-1	TRBJ1-2	CSARFAHRQGSYGYTF
TRBV29-1	TRBJ2-2	CSRTLRTGELFF
TRBV27	TRBJ2-5	CASSSPSTGGAGETQYF
TRBV7-2	TRBJ2-3	CASMPSGGPGDTQYF
TRBV6-6	TRBJ2-5	CASSPLPGVNEQYF
TRBV29-1	TRBJ2-1	CSAVRNGQFF
TRBV7-3	TRBJ2-1	CASSYPFYEQFF
TRBV12-3/TRBV12-4	TRBJ1-2	CASTSAGTNYGYTF
TRBV6-2/TRBV6-3	TRBJ2-7	CASSYSRDRAYEQYF
TRBV7-2	TRBJ1-4	CASSSRLSEKLFF
TRBV7-6	TRBJ2-1	CASSLDGGGSYNEQFF
TRBV5-1	TRBJ1-2	CASSARQGTANYGYTF
TRBV18	TRBJ2-1	CASSPSSGGTSSYNEQFF
TRBV28	TRBJ1-2	CASSPTRQGVNGYTF
TRBV10-3	TRBJ2-7	CAISVQYF
TRBV6-5	TRBJ2-7	CASSRDRPPYEQYF
TRBV18	.	CASSPTDLVYEQYF
TRBV27	TRBJ2-1	CATTGGASTNEQFF
TRBV7-2	TRBJ2-1	CASRSTSGAYNEQFF
TRBV15	TRBJ2-6	CATSSGQGTNSGANVLTF
TRBV18	TRBJ2-6	CASSPGNTGSGANVLTF
TRBV7-6	TRBJ2-1	CASSSGQGVGEQFF
TRBV29-1	TRBJ1-1	CSVATGGGNTEAFF
TRBV27	TRBJ2-7	CASKTSGVYEQYF
TRBV12-3/TRBV12-4	TRBJ2-3	CASSFTHAQYF
TRBV20-1	TRBJ2-3	CSAKERLAGSTDTQYF
TRBV7-2	TRBJ2-6	CASSFFLGSGANVLTF
TRBV12-3/TRBV12-4	TRBJ2-7	CASTGRSYEQYF
TRBV7-2	TRBJ2-3	CASSSPGRDRVDVADTQYF
TRBV11-2	TRBJ2-7	CASSGTGPYEQYF
TRBV4-3	TRBJ2-1	CASSQGYYNEQFF
TRBV3-1	TRBJ2-5	CASKEAKTQYF
TRBV11-2	TRBJ2-7	CASSFNSVREQYF
TRBV3-1	TRBJ2-3	CASSPRLAGDIKQYF
TRBV4-3	TRBJ2-1	CASSQGQGIGEQFF